This T cell receptor beta chain was recovered during a study of T-cell memory formation after mild COVID-19. Study-level background: TCR clustering was largely donor specific.

CDR1 and CDR2 from the germline V gene are SNHLY and FYNNEI. V shed 6 bases and J 4 bases; nucleotides not matched to a gene: 4. CDR3 length equals 13 residues. This clonotype has a single count. cDNA libraries for TCR alpha and TCR beta, carrying sample barcodes and UMIs, came from 5'RACE with constant-segment primers. TCRdb re-derived calls from the 5' RACE reads in MiXCR, one entry per CDR3 protein. The sample lists roughly 510,000 distinct CDR3 sequences, roughly a sixth occurring once. The chain is built from TRBV2 and TRBJ1-2, with 8 bases fitting TRBD1. The specimen was PBMCs or a T cell subset sorted from them (not recorded which). The receptor was derived from an adult woman who had mild COVID-19 (a few samples of this study predate the infection). Cell type and time point are not known. The chain's CDR3 is CASRTGVPYGYTF. The DNA of the CDR3 is TGTGCCAGCAGGACAGGGGTGCCCTATGGCTACACCTTC.